This T cell receptor (beta chain) was sequenced in a study of spatial heterogeneity in lung cancer. Indicated time point: sample taken at primary tumor resection. Unsorted whole RNA samples from tumor, nontumor lung or frozen PBMC were sequenced. CDR1 is DFQATT and CDR2 is SNEGSKA in the germline V gene (reference sequence). CDR3 length: 14 amino acids. As regards this clonotype: Its target is unknown. One junction end does not reproduce the germline sequence, and a read error may be involved.

Study findings and constraints: Tracking of tumor mutation counts was seen in expanded intratumoral alpha and beta TCR counts.

Every TCR cDNA molecule bore its own unique molecular identifier. One entry per CDR3 protein, called by TCRdb with MiXCR from the 5' RACE reads. The table lists roughly 11,000 distinct CDR3 sequences, roughly 15% of them singletons. The gene calls are TRBV20-1 and TRBJ2-7, with TRBD2 matching over 8 bases. Sequences were derived from lung tumor tissue, sampled at surgery. The TCR originated in a male donor with early-stage non-small cell lung cancer. The CDR3 DNA reads TGCAGTGCGGAAAGAGCGGGAGCAGGCTACAAGCAGTACTTC. Translated, it gives CSAERAGAGYKQYF.